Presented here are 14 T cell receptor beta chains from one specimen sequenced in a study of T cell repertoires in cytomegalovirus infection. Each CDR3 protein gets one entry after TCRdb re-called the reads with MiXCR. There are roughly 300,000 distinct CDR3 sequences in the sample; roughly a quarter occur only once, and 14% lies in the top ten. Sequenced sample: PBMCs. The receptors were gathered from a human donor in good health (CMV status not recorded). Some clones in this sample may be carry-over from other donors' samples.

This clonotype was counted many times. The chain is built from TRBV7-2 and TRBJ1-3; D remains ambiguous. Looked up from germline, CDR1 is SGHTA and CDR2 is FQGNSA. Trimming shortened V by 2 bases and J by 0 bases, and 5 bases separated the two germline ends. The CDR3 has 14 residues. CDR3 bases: TGTGCCAGCAGCTTAATGAGCTCTGGAAACACCATATATTTT. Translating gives CASSLMSSGNTIYF. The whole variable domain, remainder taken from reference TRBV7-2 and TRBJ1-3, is GAGVSQSPSNKVTEKGKDVELRCDPISGHTALYWYRQSLGQGLEFLIYFQGNSAPDKSGLPSDRFSAERTGGSVSTLTIQRTQQEDSAVYLCASSLMSSGNTIYFGEGSWLTVV.

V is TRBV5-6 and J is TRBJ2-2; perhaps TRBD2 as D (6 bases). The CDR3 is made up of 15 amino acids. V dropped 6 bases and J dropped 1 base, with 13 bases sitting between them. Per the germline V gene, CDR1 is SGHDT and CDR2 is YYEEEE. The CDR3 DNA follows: TGTGCCAGCACCTCAGGAGGGGTGAACACCGGGGAGCTGTTTTTT. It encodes CASTSGGVNTGELFF.

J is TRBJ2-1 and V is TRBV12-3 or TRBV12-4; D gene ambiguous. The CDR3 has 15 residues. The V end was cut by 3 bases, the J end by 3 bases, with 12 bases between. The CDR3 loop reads CASSFKGVFYNEQFF. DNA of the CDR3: TGTGCCAGCAGTTTTAAGGGTGTATTCTACAATGAGCAGTTCTTC.

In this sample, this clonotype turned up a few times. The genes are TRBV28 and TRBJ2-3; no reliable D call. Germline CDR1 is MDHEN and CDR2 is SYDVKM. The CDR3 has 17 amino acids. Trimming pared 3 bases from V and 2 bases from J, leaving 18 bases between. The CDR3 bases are TGTGCCAGCAGTTTCCGAGCTAAGGACGACCCCACAGATACGCAGTATTTT. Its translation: CASSFRAKDDPTDTQYF. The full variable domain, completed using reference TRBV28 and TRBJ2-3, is DVKVTQSSRYLVKRTGEKVFLECVQDMDHENMFWYRQDPGLGLRLIYFSYDVKMKEKGDIPEGYSVSREKKERFSLILESASTNQTSMYLCASSFRAKDDPTDTQYFGPGTRLTVL.

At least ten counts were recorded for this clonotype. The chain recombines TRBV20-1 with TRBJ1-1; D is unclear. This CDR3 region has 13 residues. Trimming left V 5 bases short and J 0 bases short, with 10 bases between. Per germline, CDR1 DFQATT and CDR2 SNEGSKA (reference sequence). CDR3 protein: CSAHSEMNTEAFF. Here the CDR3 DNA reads TGCAGTGCTCACTCAGAAATGAACACTGAAGCTTTCTTT.

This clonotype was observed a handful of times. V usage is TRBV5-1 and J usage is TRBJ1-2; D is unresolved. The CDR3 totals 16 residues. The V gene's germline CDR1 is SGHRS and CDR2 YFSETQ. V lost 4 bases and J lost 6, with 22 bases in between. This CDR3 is CASSPRRAQISNGYTF. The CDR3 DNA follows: TGCGCCAGCAGCCCCCGCCGGGCTCAAATTTCGAATGGCTACACCTTC.

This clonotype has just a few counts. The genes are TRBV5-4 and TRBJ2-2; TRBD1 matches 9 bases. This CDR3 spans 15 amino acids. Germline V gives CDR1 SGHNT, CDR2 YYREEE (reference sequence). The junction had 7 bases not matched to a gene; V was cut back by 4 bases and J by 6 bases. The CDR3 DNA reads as TGTGCCAGCAGCCTTGACAGGGGGAGCGCCGGGGAGCTGTTTTTT. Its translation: CASSLDRGSAGELFF.

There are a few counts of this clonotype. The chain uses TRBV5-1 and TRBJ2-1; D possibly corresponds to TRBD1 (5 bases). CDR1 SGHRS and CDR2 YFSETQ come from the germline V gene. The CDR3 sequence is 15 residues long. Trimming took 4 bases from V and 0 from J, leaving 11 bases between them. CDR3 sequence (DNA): TGCGCCAGCAGCCAGCAGGGTTTCTCCTACAATGAGCAGTTCTTC. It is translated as CASSQQGFSYNEQFF.

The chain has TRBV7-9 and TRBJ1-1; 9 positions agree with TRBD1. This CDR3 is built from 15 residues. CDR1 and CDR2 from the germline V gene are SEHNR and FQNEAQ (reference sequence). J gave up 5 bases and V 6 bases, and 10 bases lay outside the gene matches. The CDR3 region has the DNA TGTGCCAGCAGAAACTGGACAGGGGCCAATACTGAAGCTTTCTTT. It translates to CASRNWTGANTEAFF.

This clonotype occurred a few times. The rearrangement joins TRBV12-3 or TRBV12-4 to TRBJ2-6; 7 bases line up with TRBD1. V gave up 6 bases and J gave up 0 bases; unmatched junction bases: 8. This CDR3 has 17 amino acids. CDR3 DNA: TGTGCCAGCAGCCGTGGACAGGTCGGCTCTGGGGCCAACGTCCTGACTTTC. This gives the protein CASSRGQVGSGANVLTF.

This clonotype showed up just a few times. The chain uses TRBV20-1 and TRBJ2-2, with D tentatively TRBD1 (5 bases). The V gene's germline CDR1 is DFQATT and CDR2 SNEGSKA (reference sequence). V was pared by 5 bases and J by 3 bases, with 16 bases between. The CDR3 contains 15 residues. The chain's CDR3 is CSAFPRQSYTGELFF. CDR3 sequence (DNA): TGCAGTGCTTTTCCTCGACAGAGCTACACCGGGGAGCTGTTTTTT.

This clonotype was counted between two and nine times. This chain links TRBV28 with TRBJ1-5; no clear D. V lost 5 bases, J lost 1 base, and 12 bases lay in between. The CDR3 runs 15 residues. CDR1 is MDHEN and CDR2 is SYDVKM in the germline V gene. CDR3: CASSEVPLSNQPQHF. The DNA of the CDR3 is TGTGCCAGCAGTGAGGTACCTTTGAGCAATCAGCCCCAGCATTTT.

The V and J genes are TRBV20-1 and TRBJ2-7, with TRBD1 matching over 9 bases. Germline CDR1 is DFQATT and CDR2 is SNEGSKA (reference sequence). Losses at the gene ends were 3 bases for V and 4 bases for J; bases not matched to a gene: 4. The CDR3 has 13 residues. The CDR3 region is CSASGTGPYEQYF. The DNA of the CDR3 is TGCAGTGCTAGCGGGACAGGGCCTTACGAGCAGTACTTC.

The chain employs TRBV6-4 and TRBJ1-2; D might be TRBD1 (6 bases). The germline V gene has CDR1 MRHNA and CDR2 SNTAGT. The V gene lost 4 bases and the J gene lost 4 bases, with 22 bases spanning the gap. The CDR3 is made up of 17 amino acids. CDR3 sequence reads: CASSAAPGQINGYGYTF. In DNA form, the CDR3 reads TGTGCCAGCAGTGCCGCCCCTGGACAGATAAATGGCTATGGCTACACCTTC.